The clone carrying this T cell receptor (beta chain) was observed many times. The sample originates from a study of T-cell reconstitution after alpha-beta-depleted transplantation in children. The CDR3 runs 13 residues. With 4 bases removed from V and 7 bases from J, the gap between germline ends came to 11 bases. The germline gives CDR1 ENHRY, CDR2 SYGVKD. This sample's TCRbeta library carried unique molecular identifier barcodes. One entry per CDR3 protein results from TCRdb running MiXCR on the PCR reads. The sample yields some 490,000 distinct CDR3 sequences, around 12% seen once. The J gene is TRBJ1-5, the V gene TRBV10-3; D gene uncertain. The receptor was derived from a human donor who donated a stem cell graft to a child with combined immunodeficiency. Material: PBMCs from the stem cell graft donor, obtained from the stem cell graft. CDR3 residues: CAISGQVQQPQHF. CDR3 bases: TGTGCCATCAGTGGTCAGGTACAGCAGCCCCAGCATTTT.